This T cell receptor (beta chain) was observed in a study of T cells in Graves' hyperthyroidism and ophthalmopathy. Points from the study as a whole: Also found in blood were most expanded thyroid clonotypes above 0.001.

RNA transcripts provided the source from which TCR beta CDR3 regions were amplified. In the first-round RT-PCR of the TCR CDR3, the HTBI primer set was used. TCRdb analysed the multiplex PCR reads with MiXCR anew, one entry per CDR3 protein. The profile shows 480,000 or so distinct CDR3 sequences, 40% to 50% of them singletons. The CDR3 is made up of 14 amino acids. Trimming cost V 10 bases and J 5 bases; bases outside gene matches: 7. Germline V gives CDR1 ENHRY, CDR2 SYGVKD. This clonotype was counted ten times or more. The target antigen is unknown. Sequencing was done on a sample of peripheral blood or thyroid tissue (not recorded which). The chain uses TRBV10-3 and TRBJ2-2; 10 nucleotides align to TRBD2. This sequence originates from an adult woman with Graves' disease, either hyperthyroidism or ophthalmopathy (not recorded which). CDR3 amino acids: CATLAGVRTGELFF. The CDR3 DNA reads TGTGCCACTCTAGCGGGAGTCAGGACCGGGGAGCTGTTTTTT.